A selection of T cell receptor beta chains follows, all from one sample in a study of identical twins. TCRdb ran MiXCR on the 5' RACE reads and lists one entry per CDR3 protein. This sample yields 400,000 to 600,000 distinct CDR3 sequences, of which around 22% are seen a single time; approximately 0.48% belongs to the top ten. These sequences were also reported in another study, on yellow fever vaccine responses in identical twins.

Sequences were obtained from CD4+ T cells sorted from blood. These TCRs come from a woman between 18 and 29 years old in good health. The CDR3 runs from the conserved cysteine through the conserved F or W. Rows may omit the clone size; those that give it use once, few, many or a size class.

j_call	clone_size	v_call	cdr3_aa
TRBJ1-1	-	TRBV3-1	CASSQDEVANTEAFF
TRBJ1-1	-	TRBV20-1	CSARKARVNTEAFF
TRBJ2-2	few	TRBV24-1	CATSDSVVYTGELFF
TRBJ2-4	-	TRBV12-3/TRBV12-4	CASIPGQARENIQYF
TRBJ2-1	-	TRBV7-2	CASSHRTSGNYNEQFF
TRBJ2-2	-	TRBV5-5	CASSLGGGNTGELFF
TRBJ2-4	few	TRBV7-2	CASSLGTGGAKNIQYF
TRBJ2-2	few	TRBV2	CASRGGAGTGELFF
TRBJ2-1	few	TRBV6-1	CASATSGSGYEQFF
TRBJ2-1	-	TRBV10-1	CASSRQGVWNEQFF
TRBJ1-2	-	TRBV9	CASSSGGQTYGYTF
TRBJ2-6	-	TRBV3-1	CASSPTSGTRFSWANVLTF
TRBJ2-5	-	TRBV29-1	CSSKQGGETQYF
TRBJ2-5	few	TRBV3-1	CASSPRGQTLQETQYF
TRBJ2-1	-	TRBV3-1	CASSRSGLGQFF
TRBJ2-7	-	TRBV20-1	CSATSGRASYEQYF
TRBJ2-3	-	TRBV27	CASSTATGSTDTQYF
TRBJ2-2	-	TRBV20-1	CSARDTPTGELFF
TRBJ1-4	few	TRBV29-1	CSVVGRNEKLFF
TRBJ1-5	many	TRBV3-1	CASSQGTNSNQPQHF
TRBJ2-2	-	TRBV14	CASSPPGRANTGELFF
TRBJ2-2	-	TRBV7-6	CASSSSAGPTGELFF
TRBJ1-6	-	TRBV11-2	CASTQIGQDNSPLHF
TRBJ2-1	few	TRBV9	CASSSQDGNEQFF